This T cell receptor (beta chain) was captured by sequencing in a study of T cells expressing NK-cell markers. Study details: HCMV seropositivity marked most of the eight sequenced donors; one was seronegative.

On this clonotype itself: Its antigen is still unknown.

Germline CDR1 reads MGHRA; CDR2 reads YSYEKL. This CDR3 spans 14 amino acids. TCRdb processed the 5' RACE reads again and assigns one entry to each CDR3 protein, with no DNA. In total, the table holds some 150,000 distinct CDR3 sequences. Regarding the study as a whole: The dominant NKG2C+ clonotypes represented about 1.0-7.5% of CD8+ T cells in five or six donors. Expanded clones of NKG2C+ T cells had an unclear HCMV specificity. These same clonotypes (in several donors) also led the CD3+CD56-NKG2C+ fraction.

Sequenced material: blood T cells: a sorted CD56 or NKG2C T cell subset, CD4+ or CD8+ T cells, or bulk PBMC T cells (not recorded which). The source is a woman between 50 and 59 years old in good health. The V gene is TRBV4-1, the J gene TRBJ2-1; TCRdb reports TRBD2, a call that lacks DNA to check it against. The CDR3 protein is CASSPAPSLYEQFF.